This TCR beta chain was documented in a study of cytomegalovirus exposure and HLA in healthy donors. There are 15 residues in the CDR3. The trim removed 1 base at V and 5 bases at J, leaving 5 bases unmatched. Germline CDR1 LGHNA, CDR2 YSLEER. Primers for the PCR totalled 60 Vbeta and 13 Jbeta. Sequencing was performed with immunoSEQ multiplex PCR; in TCRdb, only in-frame clones are kept and a portion is missing. The sample lists approximately 93,000 clones; more than 55% were seen once. The sample consisted of PBMCs. This chain joins TRBV4-3 and TRBJ2-4, with 7 bases fitting TRBD2. The origin of this receptor is a boy between 10 and 17 years old in good health and CMV-seropositive. The CDR3 loop reads CASSQVWEGQNIQYF. The CDR3 nucleotides read TGCGCCAGCAGCCAAGTCTGGGAGGGTCAAAACATTCAGTACTTC.